This T cell receptor beta chain was recovered during a study of blood T cell repertoires in COVID-19. About the research overall: Samples taken during acute and convalescent COVID-19 were collected in the United States, Italy and Spain. PBMCs, B-cell-depleted T cells, or T cells were the source of the cDNA or gDNA that made up the material.

Authors' methods: Quantification of nucleated cells was approximated via reference gene primer amplification. Repertoires were generated with immunoSEQ multiplex PCR, while TCRdb's copy carries only in-frame clones and drops some. That table is the source of V, J and clone size, and D and trimming were worked out from the DNA. Of about 250,000 clones listed, roughly 86% are singletons. Germline V gives CDR1 MNHEY, CDR2 SVGAGI. Trimming shortened V by 6 bases and J by 5 bases, and 14 bases separated the two germline ends. The CDR3 is 13 amino acids. The sequenced sample consisted of peripheral blood. This receptor was obtained from a woman aged 55-70 years who had recovered from COVID-19. V and J are TRBV6-5 and TRBJ2-7, with D maybe TRBD2 (5 bases). CDR3 nucleotides: TGTGCCAGCAGCCACCGGGATCTGGACGAGCAGTACTTC. Translating it yields CASSHRDLDEQYF.